What follows is one T cell receptor (beta chain) and its context. Its antigen specificity is not known. No per-base quality is available; no much larger clone lies one base away. Enrolling through a virtual design, the prospective study's participants ranged in age from roughly 18 to 90 years and lived across approximately 25 United States geographic areas. Cohort assignment in the prospective study relied on participant-reported clinical history from a screening survey and a study questionnaire. For ImmuneRACE Cohort 3, a participant was defined as recovered based on two consecutive negative NP/OP PCR tests, clearance by a healthcare professional, or resolution of symptoms. Mobile phlebotomists in the prospective study collected whole blood, serum and a nasopharyngeal or oropharyngeal swab from every participant. Additional blood draws and questionnaires over an approximately 2-month period could optionally be provided by prospective study participants. Prospective study blood samples were shipped either frozen or at room temperature before DNA extraction.

The sample is drawn from a study of blood T cell repertoires in COVID-19 (dated by TCRdb to 2019 to 2021). Broadly, across the study: Samples covering the acute and convalescent phases of COVID-19 were provided by collaborators in the United States, Italy and Spain. The repertoires were released in a freely available public database meant as a resource for research on the immune response to SARS-CoV-2. Where available, HLA class I and class II types were obtained from metadata supplied by the sample provider rather than from assay-based typing. Subjects who had been exposed to COVID-19, were actively infected with it, or had recovered from it provided the deeply sampled blood TCRbeta repertoires that made up the dataset. The samples were drawn from the first 160 participants of the ongoing ImmuneRACE study and from over a thousand subjects provided by 6 global collaborators. Sample metadata almost always included a de-identified subject ID, COVID-19 status, age in years and sex. The material from the prospective study consisted of cDNA or gDNA derived from T cells, B-cell-depleted T cells, or PBMCs. Findings and caveats that apply to the study as a whole: The amount of clinical and demographic metadata varied by source and participant and was provided uncurated.

CDR1 and CDR2, per the germline V gene (reference sequence), are WNHNN and SYGVQD. V drops 3 bases and J drops 7 bases, leaving 13 bases in between. The cysteine opens and the phenylalanine closes a CDR3 of 14 amino acids. Just the 42-base CDR3 DNA is kept, in frame starting at base 1. TCRbeta CDR3 regions were amplified from genomic DNA using the immunoSEQ Assay, a bias-controlled multiplex PCR. On the authors' methods: The number of nucleated cells in each sample was estimated from the amplification of reference gene primers within the assay. Sequence reads were collapsed and filtered to measure the absolute abundance of every unique TCRbeta CDR3 rearrangement. Productive Simpson clonality was computed per sample as the square root of Simpson's diversity index over productive rearrangements. TCRdb re-hosts the immuneACCESS table, in-frame sequences only. Its copies lack some clones; in the studies checked, an unresolved V gene accounts for under half of them, and the cause for the rest is not known. From that table come the V and J calls and clone size; the DNA was used to work out D and trimming. The sample has over 130,000 clones on record, over 60% of them singletons. About 2.9% of the sample goes to the ten largest clones.

The clonotype comes from a woman aged 50 to 60 who had recovered from COVID-19. Sequenced sample: PBMCs or T cells enriched from blood (not recorded which). Recombination connected TRBV10-1 to TRBJ2-1; possibly the D gene is TRBD2, per 5 matching bases. The DNA sequence is as follows: TGCGCCAGCAGTGACTCTAGCTTTGCGAATGAGCAGTTCTTC. This gives the protein CASSDSSFANEQFF.